This TCR beta chain came from a study of blood T cell repertoires in COVID-19 (TCRdb year 2020). With regard to the full study: Samples covering the acute and convalescent phases of COVID-19 were provided by collaborators in the United States, Italy and Spain. The material from the prospective study consisted of cDNA or gDNA derived from T cells, B-cell-depleted T cells, or PBMCs. Subjects who had been exposed to COVID-19, were actively infected with it, or had recovered from it provided the deeply sampled blood TCRbeta repertoires that made up the dataset. A freely available public database, intended as a resource for researchers studying the immune response to SARS-CoV-2, is where the repertoires were released. The samples were drawn from two sources: the first 160 participants of the ongoing ImmuneRACE study, and over 950 subjects contributed by 6 global collaborators. The sample metadata nearly always contained a de-identified subject ID, COVID-19 status, age in years and sex. Where HLA class I and class II types were available, the types were taken from metadata supplied by the sample provider, not from assay-based typing.

The collaborating institutions used their own protocols to collect whole blood in K2EDTA tubes. For TCRbeta analysis, collaborators shipped samples as frozen whole blood, isolated PBMCs, or DNA extracted from either of those sample types. The immunoSEQ Assay, a bias-controlled multiplex PCR, was used to amplify TCRbeta CDR3 regions from genomic DNA. In the original analysis: The number of nucleated cells in each sample was estimated by amplification of reference gene primers within the assay. To quantify the absolute abundance of each unique TCRbeta CDR3 rearrangement, sequence reads were collapsed and filtered. For each sample, productive Simpson clonality was calculated as the square root of Simpson's diversity index over productive rearrangements. TCRdb mirrors the immuneACCESS table, restricted to in-frame sequences. Some clones are absent from its copies; in checked studies, under half trace to an unresolved V gene, and the reason for the others is unknown. V and J calls and clone size are given by that table; D and trimming were obtained from the DNA. This sample gives tens of thousands of clones in total; approximately 79% of them show up just once. Clones ranked in the top ten supply less than 15% of the sample.

Beyond this particular receptor, the publication reports: Clinical and demographic metadata were provided uncurated, with the amount varying by source and participant.

Concerning this clone: This clone's antigen is unknown. One base away there is no much larger clone; base qualities are not given.

The V end loses 8 bases and the J end loses 2 bases, and a stretch of 9 bases separates them. CDR1 and CDR2 are read off the germline V gene as MDHEN and SYDVKM. From its cysteine to its phenylalanine, the CDR3 spans 12 amino acids. Of the read, only the CDR3 DNA is kept; its 36 bases are in frame from base 1. This TCR was sampled from a human donor in a cohort sampled during active COVID-19. The source material was peripheral blood. The chain links TRBV28 with TRBJ1-2, with a tentative D gene TRBD1 over 5 matching bases. The DNA is as follows: TGTGCCAGCCAGGGACTAAACTATGGCTACACCTTC. Translation gives CASQGLNYGYTF.